The rows below give T cell receptor beta chains drawn from one sample of a study of blood T cell repertoires in COVID-19. Libraries were prepared by immunoSEQ multiplex PCR; TCRdb keeps only in-frame clonotypes and omits some of them. The sample records about 67,000 clones, around 87% being singletons. Sequenced input: peripheral blood. The origin of the receptors is a man in his forties or fifties with active COVID-19. Both conserved end residues are part of each CDR3. A D gene is named only where the DNA matches it firmly. The size field is filled for only some rows; it gives once, few, many or a size class.

V gene	J gene	D gene	clone size	CDR3 DNA	CDR3 protein
TRBV13	TRBJ2-3	NA	NA	TGTGCCAGCAGCGACCGGGCCTTGGGGGGAGCAGATACGCAGTATTTT	CASSDRALGGADTQYF
TRBV5-4	TRBJ1-1	NA	NA	TGTGCCAGCAGCTTGGGTCAGGCGATAAACACTGAAGCTTTCTTT	CASSLGQAINTEAFF
TRBV21-1	TRBJ2-7	NA	NA	TGTGCCAGCAGCAAAGGCCAGAGGGAGGCCGAACCCTACGAGCAGTACTTC	CASSKGQREAEPYEQYF
TRBV6-2/TRBV6-3	TRBJ1-2	TRBD1	NA	TGTGCCAGCAGTCGGACAGGGGTTACCCTTCACTATGGCTACACCTTC	CASSRTGVTLHYGYTF
TRBV19	TRBJ1-1	NA	NA	TGTGCCAGTAGTACTCTATTGAACACTGAAGCTTTCTTT	CASSTLLNTEAFF
TRBV6-5	TRBJ1-2	NA	NA	TGTGCCAGCAGGCGGAGAAATAACTATGGCTACACCTTC	CASRRRNNYGYTF
TRBV6-6	TRBJ2-7	NA	NA	TGTGCCAGCAGTTACTCGAACAGCAAGTACGAGCAGTACTTC	CASSYSNSKYEQYF
TRBV27	TRBJ2-7	NA	NA	TGTGCCAGCAGTTTATATCCCCTGTACGAGCAGTACTTC	CASSLYPLYEQYF
TRBV6-6	TRBJ2-1	TRBD1	NA	TGTGCCAGCAGTTACGCGGCAGGGGGCAAAAATGAGCAGTTCTTC	CASSYAAGGKNEQFF
TRBV6-5	TRBJ2-1	TRBD2	NA	TGTGCCAGCAGTTGGCTAGCGGGGGCGGATGAGCAGTTCTTC	CASSWLAGADEQFF
TRBV9	TRBJ2-2	NA	NA	TGTGCCAGCAGCCTCGGGGGCACCGGGGAGCTGTTTTTT	CASSLGGTGELFF
TRBV5-1	TRBJ2-4	TRBD1	NA	TGCGCCAGCAGCTTGGCCGGGCGTGCGGGGACAGGGGAAAACATTCAGTACTTC	CASSLAGRAGTGENIQYF
TRBV5-4	TRBJ1-1	NA	NA	TGTGCCAGCAGCTTACCTCAGGAAAACACTGAAGCTTTCTTT	CASSLPQENTEAFF
TRBV9	TRBJ1-4	TRBD1	few	TGTGCCAGCAGCGTCCAGCCAACAGGGGGCAACGAAAAACTGTTTTTT	CASSVQPTGGNEKLFF
TRBV18	TRBJ2-5	NA	NA	TGTGCCAGCTCACCACCCAACCAAGAGACCCAGTACTTC	CASSPPNQETQYF
TRBV20-1	TRBJ2-5	NA	NA	TGCAGTGCTAGTTCAGGGGGGGAGACCCAGTACTTC	CSASSGGETQYF
TRBV28	TRBJ2-5	NA	NA	TGTGCCAGCAGCGAGACAGGACAAGAGACCCAGTACTTC	CASSETGQETQYF
TRBV5-1	TRBJ2-7	TRBD1	NA	TGCGCCAGCAGCCCTTCCGGGACAGGCTACGAGCAGTACTTC	CASSPSGTGYEQYF
TRBV6-2/TRBV6-3	TRBJ1-4	NA	NA	TGTGCCAGCAGCCTGCAGACAACTAATGAAAAACTGTTTTTT	CASSLQTTNEKLFF
TRBV18	TRBJ2-5	TRBD1	NA	TGTGCCAGCTCTCCATCGACAGGGGGCCAAGAGACCCAGTACTTC	CASSPSTGGQETQYF
TRBV5-1	TRBJ1-1	TRBD1	NA	TGCGCCAGCAGCAGACAGGGAGCGTGGGAGAACACTGAAGCTTTCTTT	CASSRQGAWENTEAFF
TRBV19	TRBJ2-3	TRBD1	NA	TGTGCCAGTAGTCTCGGGACAGGGGGCGATACGCAGTATTTT	CASSLGTGGDTQYF
TRBV4-2	TRBJ2-3	TRBD2	NA	TGTGCCAGCTCCGATCGGGGACTAAAAGTCACAGATACGCAGTATTTT	CASSDRGLKVTDTQYF
TRBV9	TRBJ2-7	NA	NA	TGTGCCAGCAGCAAAGGGGAGGCCTACGAGCAGTACTTC	CASSKGEAYEQYF
TRBV6-2/TRBV6-3	TRBJ1-5	NA	NA	TGTGCCAGCAGTAGTCCGGGGGGCGCGAGCAATCAGCCCCAGCATTTT	CASSSPGGASNQPQHF
TRBV9	TRBJ2-2	NA	NA	TGTGCCAGCAGCGTAGGGACTTCGGACACCGGGGAGCTGTTTTTT	CASSVGTSDTGELFF
TRBV19	TRBJ1-6	NA	NA	TGTGCCAGTAGTCGACAGATAGATAATTCACCCCTCCACTTT	CASSRQIDNSPLHF
TRBV28	TRBJ1-4	NA	few	TGTGCCAGCAGTTTCACGGTAGGGGGAAAACTGTTTTTT	CASSFTVGGKLFF
TRBV5-1	TRBJ2-7	TRBD2	once	TGCGCCAGCAGCGCCAGGGAGGGGTACGAGCAGTACTTC	CASSAREGYEQYF
TRBV5-4	TRBJ2-1	TRBD2	NA	TGTGCCAGCAGCCCGCAGGCTAGCGGGTTTGGGGAGCAGTTCTTC	CASSPQASGFGEQFF